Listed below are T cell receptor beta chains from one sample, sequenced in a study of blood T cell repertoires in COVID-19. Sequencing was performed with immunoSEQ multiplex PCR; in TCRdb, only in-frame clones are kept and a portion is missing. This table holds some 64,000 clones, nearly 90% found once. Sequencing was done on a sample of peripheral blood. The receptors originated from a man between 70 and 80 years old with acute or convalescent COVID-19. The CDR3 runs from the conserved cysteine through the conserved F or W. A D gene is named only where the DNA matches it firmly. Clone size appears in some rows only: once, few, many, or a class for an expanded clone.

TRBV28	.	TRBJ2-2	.	TGTGCCAGCAGTTCTCTGGGGGGGGCGAGGAACACCGGGGAGCTGTTTTTT	CASSSLGGARNTGELFF
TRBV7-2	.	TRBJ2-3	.	TGTGCCAGCAGCACCTACCCCACTAGCAGCCTAAGCACAGATACGCAGTATTTT	CASSTYPTSSLSTDTQYF
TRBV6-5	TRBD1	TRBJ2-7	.	TGTGCCAGCAGTTACCCGACAGGGTTGGGTTCCTACGAGCAGTACTTC	CASSYPTGLGSYEQYF
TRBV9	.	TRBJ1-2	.	TGTGCCAGCAGCTACGACAGCGGGGGCGCTGGTCAGGGCTACACCTTC	CASSYDSGGAGQGYTF
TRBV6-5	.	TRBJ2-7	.	TGTGCCAGCAGCCTCTCGCCAGGCAGCTCCTACGAGCAGTACTTC	CASSLSPGSSYEQYF
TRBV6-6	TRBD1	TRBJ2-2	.	TGTGCCAGCAGTTATGGACAGGGCTACACCGGGGAGCTGTTTTTT	CASSYGQGYTGELFF
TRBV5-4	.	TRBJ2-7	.	TGTGCCAGCAGTTCTGACAGTCGCGAGCAGTACTTC	CASSSDSREQYF
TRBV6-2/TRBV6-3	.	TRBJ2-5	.	TGTGCCAGCAGCTGGGGGAGGAGGCCGGGTAGTTATTACTTC	CASSWGRRPGSYYF
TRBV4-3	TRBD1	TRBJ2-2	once	TGCGCCAGCAGCCCCGAGACAGGGCGCGGGGAGCTGTTTTTT	CASSPETGRGELFF
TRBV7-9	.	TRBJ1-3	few	TGTGCCAGCAGCCGGCCGGAGGCGGGAAACACCATATATTTT	CASSRPEAGNTIYF
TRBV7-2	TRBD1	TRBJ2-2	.	TGTGCCAGCACCCTTGGACAGGGCACCGGGGAGCTGTTTTTT	CASTLGQGTGELFF
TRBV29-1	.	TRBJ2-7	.	TGCAGCGTTGATATCAGGGCCTACGAGCAGTACTTC	CSVDIRAYEQYF
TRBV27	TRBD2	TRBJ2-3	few	TGTGCCAGCAGTTTAGTAGCGGGGAGCCTCACAGATACGCAGTATTTT	CASSLVAGSLTDTQYF
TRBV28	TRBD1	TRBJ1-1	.	TGTGCCAGCAGGACAGGGGGAAGATCTGAAGCTTTCTTT	CASRTGGRSEAFF
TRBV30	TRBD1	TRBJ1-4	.	TGTGCCTGGAGTAAAACAGGGGCCTTTAATGAAAAACTGTTTTTT	CAWSKTGAFNEKLFF
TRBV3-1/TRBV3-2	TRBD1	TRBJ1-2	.	TGTGCCAGCAGCGGTAGGGACAGGGGATCCTATGGCTACACCTTC	CASSGRDRGSYGYTF
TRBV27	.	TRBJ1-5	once	TGTGCCAGCAGTTTTGCGAGTACCAATCAGCCCCAGCATTTT	CASSFASTNQPQHF
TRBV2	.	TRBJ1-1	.	TGTGCCAGCAGTGCCCTCCTCAGGTTCGAAGCTTTCTTT	CASSALLRFEAFF
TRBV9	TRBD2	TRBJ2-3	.	TGTGCCAGCAGCGCAAGGACTAGCGGGGACACAGATACGCAGTATTTT	CASSARTSGDTDTQYF
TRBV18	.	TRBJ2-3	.	TGTGCCAGCTCACCTACCCAGTTCACAGATACGCAGTATTTT	CASSPTQFTDTQYF
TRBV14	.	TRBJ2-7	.	TGTGCCAGCAGCGAGACAAGGTTACGATGGGAGCAGTACTTC	CASSETRLRWEQYF
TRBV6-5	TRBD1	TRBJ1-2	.	TGTGCCAGCAGTTACACCCGGGACAGGGTTAACTATGGCTACACCTTC	CASSYTRDRVNYGYTF
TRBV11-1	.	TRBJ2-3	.	TGTGCCAGCAGCTTGGGGACTTACACAGATACGCAGTATTTT	CASSLGTYTDTQYF
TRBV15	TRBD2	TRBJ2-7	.	TGTGCCACCAGGGCCAAGCGGGGGGCGACCTACGAGCAGTACTTC	CATRAKRGATYEQYF
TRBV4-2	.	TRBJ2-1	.	TGTGCCAGCAGCCCTACAGGGGGGGGCCATGAGCAGTTCTTC	CASSPTGGGHEQFF
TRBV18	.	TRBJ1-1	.	TGTGCCAGCTCACCGGACCGGGGGAACACTGAAGCTTTCTTT	CASSPDRGNTEAFF
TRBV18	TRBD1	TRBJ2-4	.	TGTGCCAGCTCACCGGGACAGACAACCCATAGAAACATTCAGTACTTC	CASSPGQTTHRNIQYF
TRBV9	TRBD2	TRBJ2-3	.	TGTGCCAGCAGCGTAGGACTAGCGGGCACAGATACGCAGTATTTT	CASSVGLAGTDTQYF
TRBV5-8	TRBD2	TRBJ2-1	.	TGTGCCAGCGAGCTTGGGGGGGGGAGCTCCTACAATGAGCAGTTCTTC	CASELGGGSSYNEQFF
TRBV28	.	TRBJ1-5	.	TGTGCCAGCAGTTTTTTGGGCCGTCAACAGCCCCAGCATTTT	CASSFLGRQQPQHF
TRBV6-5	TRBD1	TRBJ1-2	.	TGTGCCAGCAGTTTAGACAGGGGAAAGGCTGGCTACACCTTC	CASSLDRGKAGYTF
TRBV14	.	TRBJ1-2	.	TGTGCCAGCAGCCAATGGGGTAGGGACTCTCGTTACTATGGCTACACCTTC	CASSQWGRDSRYYGYTF
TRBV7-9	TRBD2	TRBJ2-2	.	TGTGCCAGCAGCCTAGGACTAGCGGGGGGGCCGCGGACCGGGGAGCTGTTTTTT	CASSLGLAGGPRTGELFF
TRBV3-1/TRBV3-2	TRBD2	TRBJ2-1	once	TGTGCCAGCAGTCACGGGACTACCAATGAGCAGTTCTTC	CASSHGTTNEQFF
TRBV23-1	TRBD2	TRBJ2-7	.	TGCGCCAGCAGTCAACTAGCGGGGGTTCCATTTCCTTACGAGCAGTACTTC	CASSQLAGVPFPYEQYF
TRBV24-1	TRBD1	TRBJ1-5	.	TGTGCCACCAGTGATCCCGGACAGGTACGTCAGCCCCAGCATTTT	CATSDPGQVRQPQHF
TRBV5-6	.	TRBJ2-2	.	TGTGCCAGCAGCTTGAGACTGCAAAACACCGGGGAGCTGTTTTTT	CASSLRLQNTGELFF
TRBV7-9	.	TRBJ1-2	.	TGTGCCAGCAGCCCCTGGGACACCCTCGGAGGCTACACCTTC	CASSPWDTLGGYTF
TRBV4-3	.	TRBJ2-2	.	TGCGCCAGCAGCCAACGAGACGGGGAGCTGTTTTTT	CASSQRDGELFF
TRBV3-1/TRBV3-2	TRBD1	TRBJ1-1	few	TGTGCCAGCAGTCCGACAGGGTTGAACACTGAAGCTTTCTTT	CASSPTGLNTEAFF
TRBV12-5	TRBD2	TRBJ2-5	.	TGTGCTAGTGGTTTGGTACGGACTAGCGGGGAACAAATAAGACAGTACTTC	CASGLVRTSGEQIRQYF
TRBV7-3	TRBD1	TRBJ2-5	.	TGTGCCAGCAGCCCGGGACAGCAAGAGACCCAGTACTTC	CASSPGQQETQYF